The TCR beta chain under discussion was sequenced for a study of cytomegalovirus exposure and HLA in healthy donors. General study points: The availability of immune exposure information extended only to CMV serostatus.

The PCR contained 60 Vbeta and 13 Jbeta primers. Sequencing used immunoSEQ multiplex PCR; TCRdb keeps in-frame clones, though not all of them. The sample has about 190,000 clones, roughly 84% seen once. Regarding this clone: Its antigen is as yet unknown.

Sequencing input: PBMCs. This clonotype was sampled from a woman between 50 and 59 years old in good health and CMV-seropositive.

CDR3 sequence reads: CASSFHSVNTGELFF. CDR3 DNA: TGTGCCAGCAGCTTTCATTCGGTGAACACCGGGGAGCTGTTTTTT. This chain uses TRBV5-4 with TRBJ2-2; no clear D. This CDR3 spans 15 amino acids. Between the trimmed V and J ends, which lost 2 bases and 1 base, there was a span of 9 bases. From germline, CDR1 is SGHNT and CDR2 YYREEE (reference sequence).